The entry below gives a single T cell receptor (beta chain) sequence along with its context. As yet, its antigen is unknown. These data come from a study of Tregs in tolerant kidney transplant recipients. Study-wide findings and caveats: Findings come from small patient numbers and require larger validation. Nucleotide sequences could not be compared across some patients' samples due to primer changes.

Sequencing used immunoSEQ multiplex PCR; TCRdb keeps in-frame clones, though not all of them. The repertoire holds some 21,000 clones, roughly 80% seen once, with roughly 24% in the top ten. The nonmyeloablative bone marrow transplants came from related graft donors, with transient mixed chimerism. Germline-derived CDR1 and CDR2 are LNHNV and YYDKDF (reference sequence). The CDR3 spans 16 residues. J was trimmed by 2 bases and V by 4 bases; bases with no gene match: 9. The source was CD8+ T cells from blood (PBMCs), collected 6 months after the transplant. The chain uses TRBV15 and TRBJ2-3; TRBD1 aligns across 7 bases. The receptor was derived from a human patient who received a combined kidney and bone marrow transplant. Some T cells may have originated in the graft donor. CDR3 nucleotides: TGTGCCACCAGCACCGTGACAGGGTTGGCCACAGATACGCAGTATTTT. It translates to CATSTVTGLATDTQYF. The full variable domain, completed using reference TRBV15 and TRBJ2-3, is DAMVIQNPRYQVTQFGKPVTLSCSQTLNHNVMYWYQQKSSQAPKLLFHYYDKDFNNEADTPDNFQSRRPNTSFCFLDIRSPGLGDTAMYLCATSTVTGLATDTQYFGPGTRLTVL.